Following are 2 T cell receptor beta chains from one sample sequenced in a study of cytomegalovirus exposure and HLA in healthy donors (dated by TCRdb to 2015 to 2018). The library was generated by the immunoSEQ multiplex PCR assay. For the multiplex PCR, a mixture combining 60 forward primers for TCR Vbeta segments and 13 reverse primers for TCR Jbeta segments was used. TCRdb retrieved this table from immuneACCESS and kept in-frame rearrangements only. Not all clones are present; in checked studies, unresolved V genes account for under half, and no reason is known for the remainder. The sample yields roughly 200,000 clones; about 80% were counted once. Less than 3.5% of the sample is in the top ten clones. Sample: PBMCs. The receptors come from a woman between 25 and 40 years old in good health and CMV-seronegative.

This chain connects TRBV5-6 to TRBJ2-5, with D possibly being TRBD2 (6 bases). CDR3 size: 15 residues. Germline V gene lookup returns CDR1 SGHDT and CDR2 YYEEEE. Trimming took 4 bases from V and 4 from J, leaving 17 bases between them. CDR3 sequence reads: CASSHSPGEAETQYF. CDR3 coding DNA: TGTGCCAGCAGCCACTCTCCGGGAGAAGCAGAGACCCAGTACTTC.

The CDR3 here is CASSLVAEANTGELFF. The CDR3 bases are TGTGCCAGCAGCTTAGTGGCGGAGGCGAACACCGGGGAGCTGTTTTTT. The rearrangement joins TRBV7-6 to TRBJ2-2; D possibly corresponds to TRBD2 (5 bases). The CDR3 is made up of 16 amino acids. Trimming took 1 base from V and 0 from J, leaving 9 bases between them. CDR1 and CDR2 (germline): SGHVS, FNYEAQ.